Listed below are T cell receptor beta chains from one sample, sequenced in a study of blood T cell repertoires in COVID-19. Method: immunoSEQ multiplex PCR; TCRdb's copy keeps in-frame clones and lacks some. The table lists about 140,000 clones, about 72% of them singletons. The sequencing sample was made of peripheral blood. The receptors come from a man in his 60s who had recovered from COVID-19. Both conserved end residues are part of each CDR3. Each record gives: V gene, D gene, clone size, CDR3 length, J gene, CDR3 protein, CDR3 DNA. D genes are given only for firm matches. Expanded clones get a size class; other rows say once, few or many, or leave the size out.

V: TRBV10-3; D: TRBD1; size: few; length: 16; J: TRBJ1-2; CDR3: CAISEPRQGAGYGYTF; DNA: TGTGCCATCAGTGAGCCGAGACAGGGGGCGGGCTATGGCTACACCTTC
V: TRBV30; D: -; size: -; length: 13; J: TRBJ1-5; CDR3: CAWSRDSNQPQHF; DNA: TGTGCCTGGAGCAGGGATAGCAATCAGCCCCAGCATTTT
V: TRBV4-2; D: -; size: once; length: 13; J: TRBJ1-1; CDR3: CASSQDVGQGAFF; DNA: TGTGCCAGCAGCCAAGATGTTGGGCAGGGAGCTTTCTTT
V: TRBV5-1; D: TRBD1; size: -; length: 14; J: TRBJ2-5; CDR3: CASRQGTGKETQYF; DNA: TGCGCCAGCAGACAGGGGACAGGGAAAGAGACCCAGTACTTC
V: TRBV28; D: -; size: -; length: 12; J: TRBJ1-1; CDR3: CASRVNRGEAFF; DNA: TGTGCCAGCCGAGTGAATCGCGGTGAAGCTTTCTTT
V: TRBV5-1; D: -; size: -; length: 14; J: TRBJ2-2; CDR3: CASSLAANTGELFF; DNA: TGCGCCAGCAGCTTGGCGGCGAACACCGGGGAGCTGTTTTTT
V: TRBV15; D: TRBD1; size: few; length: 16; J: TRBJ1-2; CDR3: CATSRDFQGTDGGYTF; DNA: TGTGCCACCAGCAGAGATTTTCAGGGGACAGATGGTGGCTACACCTTC
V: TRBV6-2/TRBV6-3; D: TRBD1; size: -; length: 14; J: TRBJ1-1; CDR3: CASSHPARGQAAFF; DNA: TGTGCCAGCAGTCACCCCGCCAGGGGGCAAGCGGCTTTCTTT
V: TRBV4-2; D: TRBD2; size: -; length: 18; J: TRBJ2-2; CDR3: CASSAMTSGGADTGELFF; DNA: TGTGCCAGCAGCGCCATGACTAGCGGGGGGGCCGACACCGGGGAGCTGTTTTTT
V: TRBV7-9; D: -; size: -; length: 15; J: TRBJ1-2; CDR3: CASSLADSTVGGYTF; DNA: TGTGCCAGCAGCTTAGCTGACTCAACGGTAGGCGGCTACACCTTC
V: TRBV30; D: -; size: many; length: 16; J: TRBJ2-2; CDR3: CAWTETNFGINGELFF; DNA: TGTGCCTGGACTGAAACTAATTTCGGGATAAACGGGGAGCTGTTTTTT
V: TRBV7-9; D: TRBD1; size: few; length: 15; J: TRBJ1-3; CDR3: CASSYSGQGGNTIYF; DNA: TGTGCCAGCAGCTACTCGGGACAGGGGGGAAACACCATATATTTT
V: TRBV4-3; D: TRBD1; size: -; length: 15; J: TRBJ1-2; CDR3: CASSQDVSGGYGYTF; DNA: TGCGCCAGCAGCCAAGATGTGTCAGGGGGCTATGGCTACACCTTC
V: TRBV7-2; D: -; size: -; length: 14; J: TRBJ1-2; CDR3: CASSSGRGGYGYTF; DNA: TGTGCCAGCAGCTCCGGCCGGGGTGGCTATGGCTACACCTTC
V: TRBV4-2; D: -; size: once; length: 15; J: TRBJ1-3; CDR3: CASSQDRALGNTIYF; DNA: TGTGCCAGCAGCCAAGATCGCGCCTTAGGAAACACCATATATTTT
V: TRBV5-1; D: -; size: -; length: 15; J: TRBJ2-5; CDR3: CASSLAAGYEETQYF; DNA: TGCGCCAGCAGCTTGGCGGCAGGGTATGAAGAGACCCAGTACTTC
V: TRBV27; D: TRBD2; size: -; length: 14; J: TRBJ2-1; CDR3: CASSLGSGRNEQFF; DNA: TGTGCCAGCAGTTTAGGTAGCGGGAGGAATGAGCAGTTCTTC
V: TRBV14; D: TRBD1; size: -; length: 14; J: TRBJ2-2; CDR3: CASSHGQGLGELFF; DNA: TGTGCCAGCAGCCACGGACAGGGTCTGGGGGAGCTGTTTTTT
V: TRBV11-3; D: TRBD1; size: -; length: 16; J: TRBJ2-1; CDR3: CASSLVSGTGGNEQFF; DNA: TGTGCCAGCAGCTTAGTATCCGGGACAGGGGGCAATGAGCAGTTCTTC
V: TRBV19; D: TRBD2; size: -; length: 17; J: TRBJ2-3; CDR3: CASSLILGAGGVNTQYF; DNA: TGTGCCAGTAGCCTCATCCTCGGAGCGGGAGGAGTGAATACGCAGTATTTT
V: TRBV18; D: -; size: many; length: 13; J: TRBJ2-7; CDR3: CASLRDNSYEQYF; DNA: TGTGCCAGCCTCCGGGACAACTCCTACGAGCAGTACTTC
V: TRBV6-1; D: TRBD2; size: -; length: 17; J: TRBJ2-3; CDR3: CASSELAGGPQPDTQYF; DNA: TGTGCCAGCAGTGAACTAGCGGGGGGGCCCCAGCCAGATACGCAGTATTTT